This TCR beta chain was recorded in a study of blood T cell repertoires in COVID-19. Study in general: The United States, Italy and Spain were the sources of the acute and convalescent COVID-19 samples. PBMCs, B-cell-depleted T cells, or T cells provided the cDNA or gDNA that made up the material.

Trimming took 2 bases from V and 0 from J, leaving 9 bases between them. Looked up from germline, CDR1 is SGHNT and CDR2 is YYREEE (reference sequence). The CDR3 sequence is 15 residues long. Original processing methods: Amplification of reference gene primers provided the estimated nucleated cell counts. This table comes from immunoSEQ multiplex PCR, and its TCRdb copy is limited to in-frame clones, with some not included. That table furnishes V, J and clone size, whereas the DNA furnished D and trimming. The sample lists about 140,000 clones; about 80% were seen once. This receptor was taken from a woman aged 60-70 years with acute or convalescent COVID-19. The sequencing sample was made of peripheral blood. This chain connects TRBV5-4 to TRBJ1-3; tentative D call: TRBD1 (5 bases). For the CDR3, the DNA is TGTGCCAGCAGCTTCCCGACAGCCTCTGGAAACACCATATATTTT. Its protein product is CASSFPTASGNTIYF. Full variable domain (rest looked up from reference TRBV5-4 and TRBJ1-3): ETGVTQSPTHLIKTRGQQVTLRCSSQSGHNTVSWYQQALGQGPQFIFQYYREEENGRGNFPPRFSGLQFPNYSSELNVNALELDDSALYLCASSFPTASGNTIYFGEGSWLTVV.